The next 5 T cell receptor beta chains were all read from a single sample in a study of PD-1 blockade in classical Hodgkin lymphoma. The patients all showed relapse after autologous stem cell transplantation, while their brentuximab vedotin exposure varied. Using immunoSEQ multiplex PCR, the repertoire was profiled, and TCRdb retains in-frame clones only, with some absent. The sample records approximately 12,000 clones, 80% being singletons. The specimen comprised peripheral blood mononuclear cells (PBMCs), sampled at baseline. Receptors were obtained from a human donor with classical Hodgkin lymphoma.

The V gene is TRBV4-1, the J gene TRBJ2-7; the match to TRBD1 covers 11 bases. Germline assignment: CDR1 MGHRA and CDR2 YSYEKL. V shed 6 bases, J shed 7 bases, and the junction held 11 bases outside the gene matches. The CDR3 is made up of 15 amino acids. The CDR3 region is CASRPTGQGAREQYF. CDR3 sequence (DNA): TGCGCCAGCAGGCCTACCGGACAGGGGGCGAGGGAGCAGTACTTC.

V and J are TRBV9 and TRBJ2-5, with 12 bases matching TRBD2. The V gene end was trimmed by 4 bases and the J gene end by 2 bases; junction bases not matched to a gene: 9. This CDR3 region has 17 residues. Germline CDR1 reads SGDLS; CDR2 reads YYNGEE. For the CDR3, the DNA is TGTGCCAGCAGCCCTCCTTACGGACTAGCGGGGCAAGAGACCCAGTACTTC. Translated, it gives CASSPPYGLAGQETQYF. Using reference TRBV9 and TRBJ2-5 for the parts outside the CDR3, the full variable domain is DSGVTQTPKHLITATGQRVTLRCSPRSGDLSVYWYQQSLDQGLQFLIQYYNGEERAKGNILERFSAQQFPDLHSELNLSSLELGDSALYFCASSPPYGLAGQETQYFGPGTRLLVL.

CDR3 DNA: TGTGCCACCCTTCTAGCGGGGGGCGGTGAGCAGTTCTTC. Translation gives CATLLAGGGEQFF. This rearrangement joins TRBV7-9 to TRBJ2-1; 11 bases agree with TRBD2. The CDR3 contains 13 residues. The V gene's germline CDR1 is SEHNR and CDR2 FQNEAQ (reference sequence). Trimming took 10 bases from V and 9 from J; bases not matched to a gene: 8.

This clone is a singleton in its sample. The genes are TRBV6-5 and TRBJ1-4, with D possibly being TRBD1 (5 bases). Germline V gives CDR1 MNHEY, CDR2 SVGAGI. With 6 bases removed from V and 6 bases from J, the gap between germline ends came to 11 bases. The CDR3 spans 13 residues. The CDR3 DNA is TGTGCCAGCAGACCCGGGACTTATGAAAAACTGTTTTTT. Translating it yields CASRPGTYEKLFF.

This clone was picked up a small number of times. The chain employs TRBV6-4 and TRBJ1-2, with 10 bases that match TRBD1. The CDR3 contains 14 residues. V dropped 6 bases and J dropped 7; count of bases not matched to a gene: 8. CDR1 is MRHNA, CDR2 SNTAGT, per germline. CDR3 coding DNA: TGTGCCAGCAGCAAAGACAGGGGGCTCGGTGGCTACACCTTC. Protein: CASSKDRGLGGYTF.